The clone carrying this T cell receptor beta chain was detected only once. This specimen comes from a study of blood T cell repertoires in COVID-19. On the study more broadly: Sample material is recorded as cDNA or gDNA derived from T cells, B-cell-depleted T cells, or PBMCs.

The CDR3 spans 14 residues. Germline CDR1 is SGHRS and CDR2 is YFSETQ. The J segment lost 2 bases and the V segment lost 4 bases, leaving 2 bases of the junction unmatched. As originally analysed: Nucleated cell counts were estimated from reference gene primer amplification. Data came from immunoSEQ multiplex PCR; TCRdb stores just in-frame clones and leaves some out. From that table come the V and J calls and clone size; the DNA was used to work out D and trimming. The sample has 160,000 or so clones, around 87% seen once; the top ten hold about 6.6%. The sequencing input was PBMCs or T cells enriched from blood (not recorded which). The TCR originated in a woman in her forties or fifties who had recovered from COVID-19. This chain links TRBV5-1 with TRBJ1-4; 7 nucleotides line up with TRBD1. The CDR3 coding sequence is TGCGCCAGCAGCGGGACAGTGACTAATGAAAAACTGTTTTTT. It encodes CASSGTVTNEKLFF.